The sequence of this T cell receptor beta chain was determined in a study of T-cell memory formation after mild COVID-19. TCRdb re-analysed the 5' RACE reads in MiXCR, keeping a single row per CDR3 protein. The data hold under 300,000 distinct CDR3 sequences, with 16% observed a single time. This clonotype occurred many times. V was cut by 6 bases and J by 7 bases, with 9 bases left in between. The CDR3 totals 11 residues. The receptor was isolated from a man aged 18 to 30 who had mild COVID-19 (a few samples of this study predate the infection). Cell type and time point are not known. V usage is TRBV12-3 or TRBV12-4 and J usage is TRBJ1-2; D remains ambiguous. Sequencing was done on a sample of PBMCs or a T cell subset sorted from them (not recorded which). The chain's CDR3 is CASSIMGGYTF. The DNA for the CDR3 is TGTGCCAGCAGCATCATGGGTGGCTACACCTTC.